The rows below give T cell receptor beta chains drawn from one sample of a study of OX40 agonist ivuxolimab in advanced cancers. The data were produced by immunoSEQ multiplex PCR, yet TCRdb's version contains in-frame clones alone and is incomplete. Seen here are about 52,000 clones, about 88% observed once, and the top ten hold 11% to 15%. The sample was CD4+ or CD8+ T cells sorted from blood, taken in a trial of the OX40 agonist ivuxolimab. The receptors derive from an adult with an advanced solid tumor such as melanoma, head and neck, liver or kidney cancer. Each CDR3 is given without its conserved first and last residue. The order of the fields is V gene, CDR3 protein.

TRBV25-1 ASSVWQGSTDTQY
TRBV25-1 ASSHGTSTEAF
TRBV9 ASSVEVQGRGTDTQY
TRBV6-6 ASSYSAGANYEQY
TRBV11-2 ASSFTASNYGYT
TRBV6-5 ATGSGGAHEQY
TRBV7-9 ASSLGVIYGYT
TRBV6-5 ASSFRDGSNQPQH
TRBV6-5 ASSESGGQPQH
TRBV19 ASLIENYGYT
TRBV4-1 ASSQLEGNAYEQY
TRBV13 ASSSIWANTEAF
TRBV19 ASSSGGVAPLH
TRBV9 ASSERGDRGPGNTIY
TRBV4-2 ASSQVSRLAGGPSYNEQF
TRBV6-1 ASVDFSITGELF
TRBV10-3 AISEGGGAAYEQY
TRBV4-1 ASSQGRNSPTEAF
TRBV7-8 ASSLDQGAEAF
TRBV6-5 ASSLSGDTEAF
TRBV6-5 ATSGHATGNTIY
TRBV5-4 ASSVYSGGGYEQY
TRBV27 ASSPRTDFIWGYT
TRBV2 ASSAVGDYNEQF
TRBV30 AWSLGGHGYT
TRBV30 AWSVVDSSYEQY
TRBV4-3 ASSQEATGNSPLH
TRBV30 AWTPGRDTQY
TRBV6-6 ASSPPRQGHNEKLF
TRBV9 ASSAGDRSATEAF
TRBV5-1 ASSYLGQQNTEAF
TRBV7-9 ASSLQGLNEKLF
TRBV4-3 ASSQDAGRLNSGAF
TRBV27 ASSFQGSYNSPLH
TRBV14 ASSQDAWRKHEQF
TRBV13 ASSLASPDEGFYNEQF
TRBV11-2 ASSPITGTYEQY
TRBV6-6 ASSYPRQGINTEAF
TRBV5-1 ASSLEPGESETQY
TRBV13 ASSSRVPTSTGELF
TRBV2 ASIPGGGSPLH
TRBV11-2 ASSFGSNYGYT
TRBV19 ASSISGRQF
TRBV5-5 ASSLEAGLNTEAF
TRBV4-1 ASSRPAGTEAF
TRBV4-2 ASSQDQGAVVMNTEAF
TRBV27 ASSWGGGLGYEQY
TRBV5-6 ASSYDPGHSYNSPLH
TRBV30 AWSVRQAYNEQF
TRBV9 ASSAGTGGTEAF
TRBV5-1 ASGGPYNEQF
TRBV27 ASSSQTVPSYNSPLH
TRBV14 ASSQGGRGTGELF
TRBV7-9 ASSTNEQF
TRBV7-6 ASSLGVDYEQY